Each of the 4 T cell receptor beta chains below was sequenced from the same sample in a study of human T cells and chemical hapten exposure. The sample's time point: pre-sensitization, week 0. Treatment given: therapeutic diphenylcyclopropenone sensitization with weekly scalp DPC. One entry per CDR3 protein results from TCRdb running MiXCR on the RACE reads. This sample has over 300,000 distinct CDR3 sequences; 5.1% occur once, and the top ten carry just over 2.5%. The sample was whole blood, taken in connection with sensitization to the hapten diphenylcyclopropenone (DPC). Receptors originate from a woman in her forties or fifties with alopecia areata. Some clones in this sample may be carry-over from other donors' samples.

This clonotype was recorded many times. The chain carries TRBV12-3 or TRBV12-4 and TRBJ2-2; 7 bases map to TRBD2. CDR3 length: 16 amino acids. J lost 1 base, V lost 3 bases, and 5 bases had no gene match. The CDR3 coding sequence is TGTGCCAGCAGTTTCGGGGGAGGGGTGAACACCGGGGAGCTGTTTTTT. Its protein is CASSFGGGVNTGELFF.

This rearrangement joins TRBV2 to TRBJ1-5; 9 positions agree with TRBD1. This CDR3 is built from 14 residues. The V gene's germline CDR1 is SNHLY and CDR2 FYNNEI. The V segment lost 6 bases and the J segment 7 bases; nucleotides outside the gene matches: 7. For the CDR3, the DNA is TGTGCCAGCAGCGTAGGACAGGGGAGGCAGCCCCAGCATTTT. Protein product: CASSVGQGRQPQHF.

The chain is built from TRBV20-1 and TRBJ2-3; possibly TRBD2 for D (6 bases). The V end lost 0 bases, the J end lost 6 bases, and 19 bases lay between the germline ends. The V gene's germline CDR1 is DFQATT and CDR2 SNEGSKA (reference sequence). This CDR3 has 16 amino acids. The CDR3 loop reads CSARDLVLTLADTQYF. DNA of the CDR3: TGCAGTGCTAGAGATCTGGTCCTCACACTAGCCGATACGCAGTATTTT.

This clonotype appeared many times. J is TRBJ2-1 and V is TRBV6-5; 10 positions agree with TRBD1. The V gene's germline CDR1 is MNHEY and CDR2 SVGAGI. The CDR3 is 13 residues long. Trimming cost V 7 bases and J 9 bases; bases outside gene matches: 6. The CDR3 loop is CASTTGGWSEQFF. In DNA, the CDR3 is TGTGCCAGCACGACAGGGGGCTGGAGTGAGCAGTTCTTC.